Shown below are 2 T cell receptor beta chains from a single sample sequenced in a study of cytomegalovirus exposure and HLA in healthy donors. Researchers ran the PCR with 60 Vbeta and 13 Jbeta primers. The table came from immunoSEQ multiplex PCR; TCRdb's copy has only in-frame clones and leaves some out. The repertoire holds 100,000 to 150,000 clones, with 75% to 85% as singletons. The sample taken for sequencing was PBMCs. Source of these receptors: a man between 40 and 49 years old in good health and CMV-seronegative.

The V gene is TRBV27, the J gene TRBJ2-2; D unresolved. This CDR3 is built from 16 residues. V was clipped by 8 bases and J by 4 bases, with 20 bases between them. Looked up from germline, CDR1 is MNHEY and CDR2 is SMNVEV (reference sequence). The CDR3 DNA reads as TGTGCCAGCCGCCTCGACCCAGACGGAGCCACCGGGGAGCTGTTTTTT. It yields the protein CASRLDPDGATGELFF.

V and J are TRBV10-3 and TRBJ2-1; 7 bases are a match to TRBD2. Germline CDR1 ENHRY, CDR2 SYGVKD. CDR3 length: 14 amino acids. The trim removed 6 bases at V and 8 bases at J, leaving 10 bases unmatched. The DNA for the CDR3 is TGTGCCATCAGATTAGTACGGGAGGCCGATGAGCAGTTCTTC. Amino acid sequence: CAIRLVREADEQFF.